This T cell receptor (beta chain) is drawn from a study of T cell responses to AZD1222 COVID-19 vaccine. Notes on the study in general: Most donors were white British and more were female, and clonal diversity was possibly underestimated. Spike was spanned by vaccine-associated CD4 TCRs, which were dominant at 160-218 and 743-854.

This clone came up once. Its antigen is currently unknown. This CDR3 has 15 amino acids. In germline, CDR1 is KGHDR, CDR2 SFDVKD. Between the trimmed V and J ends, which lost 4 bases and 4 bases, there was a span of 12 bases. Using immunoSEQ multiplex PCR, the repertoire was profiled, and TCRdb retains in-frame clones only, with some absent. The sample carries nearly 90,000 clones, around 89% recorded once. Recipients boosted at about 4 weeks or about 12 weeks are pooled. This material consisted of peripheral blood, taken 28 days after the second AZD1222 dose. The receptor comes from an adult who received the AZD1222 COVID-19 vaccine. This chain connects TRBV24-1 to TRBJ1-4; D call uncertain. The DNA of the CDR3 is TGTGCCACCAGTGACGGATCCACGGGTAATGAAAAACTGTTTTTT. Protein sequence: CATSDGSTGNEKLFF.